The rows below give T cell receptor beta chains drawn from one sample of a study of blood T cell repertoires in COVID-19. The method was immunoSEQ multiplex PCR; TCRdb's version includes in-frame clones alone and lacks a portion of them. The profile shows approximately 340,000 clones, more than 85% of them singletons. The sequencing sample was made of PBMCs or T cells enriched from blood (not recorded which). These receptors were taken from a woman in her thirties or forties who had been exposed to COVID-19. Both conserved end residues are part of each CDR3. Fields, in order: V gene, J gene, clone size, D gene, CDR3 protein, CDR3 DNA. A D gene is named only where the DNA matches it firmly. The size of a clone is reported for some rows only, either as once, few or many, or as a class for expanded clones.

TRBV7-2	TRBJ1-2	few	-	CASSLGRGSNGYTF	TGTGCCAGCAGCCTGGGGAGGGGAAGCAATGGCTACACCTTC
TRBV23-1	TRBJ2-1	-	-	CASPRPAEDPSSYNEQFF	TGCGCCAGCCCACGGCCAGCGGAAGACCCAAGCTCCTACAATGAGCAGTTCTTC
TRBV6-5	TRBJ2-3	-	-	CASSYGRGTSDTQYF	TGTGCCAGCAGTTACGGGCGGGGGACATCAGATACGCAGTATTTT
TRBV3-1/TRBV3-2	TRBJ1-2	-	-	CASSQGQVAGDGYTF	TGTGCCAGCAGCCAAGGACAGGTGGCAGGGGATGGCTACACCTTC
TRBV4-3	TRBJ1-2	-	TRBD1	CASSSTGTGGSDYTF	TGCGCCAGCAGCTCGACCGGGACAGGGGGTTCAGACTACACCTTC
TRBV13	TRBJ2-7	-	TRBD2	CASSLGLAGGWGEQYF	TGTGCCAGCAGCCTTGGACTAGCGGGAGGCTGGGGCGAGCAGTACTTC
TRBV5-1	TRBJ1-2	-	-	CASSPPGGRGYTF	TGCGCCAGCAGCCCCCCCGGGGGACGTGGCTACACCTTC
TRBV30	TRBJ2-3	-	TRBD1	CAWSRGTGADTQYF	TGTGCCTGGAGTAGAGGGACAGGGGCAGATACGCAGTATTTT
TRBV19	TRBJ1-4	once	-	CATSREATNEKLFF	TGTGCCACCAGCCGGGAGGCAACTAATGAAAAACTGTTTTTT
TRBV12-3/TRBV12-4	TRBJ1-2	-	-	CASNTLVGAGYTF	TGTGCCAGCAATACCTTGGTTGGGGCTGGCTACACCTTC
TRBV30	TRBJ1-5	-	-	CAWSQGAGQPQHF	TGTGCCTGGAGTCAAGGGGCGGGGCAGCCCCAGCATTTT
TRBV19	TRBJ2-2	-	TRBD2	CASSAGGNTGELFF	TGTGCCAGTTCGGCGGGAGGTAACACCGGGGAGCTGTTTTTT
TRBV12-3/TRBV12-4	TRBJ1-2	-	-	CASSLREGYTF	TGTGCCAGCAGTTTAAGAGAGGGCTACACCTTC
TRBV5-1	TRBJ1-1	-	TRBD1	CASSLGPGQGASNTEAFF	TGCGCCAGCAGCTTGGGTCCGGGACAGGGGGCCTCGAACACTGAAGCTTTCTTT
TRBV2	TRBJ2-7	-	-	CASRPLQGTREQYF	TGTGCCAGCAGGCCCCTACAGGGAACGAGGGAGCAGTACTTC
TRBV11-2	TRBJ2-7	-	TRBD1	CASSYGDRRSSYEQYF	TGTGCCAGCAGCTACGGGGACAGGCGCAGCTCCTACGAGCAGTACTTC
TRBV10-3	TRBJ1-3	-	-	CAISEGLGRFAGNTIYF	TGTGCCATCAGTGAGGGGCTGGGGAGGTTCGCTGGAAACACCATATATTTT
TRBV18	TRBJ2-3	-	-	CASSPGGQSTDTQYF	TGTGCCAGCTCACCGGGGGGACAGTCCACAGATACGCAGTATTTT
TRBV24-1	TRBJ2-3	once	-	CATSDSPKMTTTDTQYF	TGTGCCACCAGTGATTCCCCGAAAATGACTACCACCGATACGCAGTATTTT
TRBV7-9	TRBJ1-2	-	-	CASSLIQGEGYTF	TGTGCCAGCAGCTTGATTCAGGGTGAAGGCTACACCTTC
TRBV12-3/TRBV12-4	TRBJ1-5	-	-	CASGSRSRTQHF	TGTGCCAGCGGATCCCGGTCCAGGACCCAGCATTTT
TRBV6-5	TRBJ1-2	-	TRBD1	CASSSGTGEMRGYTF	TGTGCCAGCAGTAGCGGGACAGGGGAAATGCGCGGCTACACCTTC
TRBV3-1/TRBV3-2	TRBJ1-2	-	-	CASSQLTGLNYGYTF	TGTGCCAGCAGCCAGCTTACAGGGCTTAACTATGGCTACACCTTC
TRBV6-4	TRBJ2-3	-	-	CASSDSRADTQYF	TGTGCCAGCAGTGACTCGAGGGCAGATACGCAGTATTTT
TRBV3-1/TRBV3-2	TRBJ2-1	-	-	CASSPLGAPGNEQFF	TGTGCCAGCAGCCCCCTGGGTGCTCCGGGGAATGAGCAGTTCTTC
TRBV21-1	TRBJ1-1	-	-	CASSKAEEGQGVTEAFF	TGTGCCAGCAGCAAAGCGGAAGAAGGACAGGGGGTAACTGAAGCTTTCTTT
TRBV27	TRBJ2-3	-	TRBD1	CASSGRGQSDTQYF	TGTGCCAGCTCGGGCAGGGGGCAGTCAGATACGCAGTATTTT
TRBV2	TRBJ1-1	-	-	CASRAGSTANTEAFF	TGTGCCAGCAGAGCGGGATCCACCGCGAACACTGAAGCTTTCTTT
TRBV7-3	TRBJ2-7	once	TRBD2	CASSLSTSGGNSYEQYF	TGTGCCAGCAGCTTAAGTACCAGCGGGGGGAATTCCTACGAGCAGTACTTC
TRBV7-8	TRBJ1-1	once	-	CASSLEHRTMNTEAFF	TGTGCCAGCAGCTTAGAACATCGAACCATGAACACTGAAGCTTTCTTT
TRBV29-1	TRBJ1-1	-	TRBD1	CSVGRKGARGTEAFF	TGCAGCGTTGGTCGAAAGGGGGCGCGGGGCACTGAAGCTTTCTTT
TRBV16	TRBJ1-1	-	-	CASSLTVNTEAFF	TGTGCCAGCAGCCTTACAGTGAACACTGAAGCTTTCTTT
TRBV5-1	TRBJ1-1	-	-	CASSFMSGYTEAFF	TGCGCCAGCAGCTTTATGTCCGGGTACACTGAAGCTTTCTTT
TRBV24-1	TRBJ1-1	-	-	CATSDYRDGQRRDTEAFF	TGTGCCACCAGTGACTACCGGGACGGCCAAAGGAGGGACACTGAAGCTTTCTTT
TRBV18	TRBJ1-4	-	-	CASSPSDEKLFF	TGTGCCAGCTCACCGTCGGATGAAAAACTGTTTTTT
TRBV5-6	TRBJ2-1	-	TRBD2	CASSSGLAGYSYNEQFF	TGTGCCAGCAGCTCCGGACTAGCGGGCTACTCCTACAATGAGCAGTTCTTC
TRBV5-4	TRBJ2-3	-	TRBD2	CASSPGTSGGRSTDTQYF	TGTGCCAGCAGCCCTGGGACTAGCGGGGGGAGGTCGACAGATACGCAGTATTTT
TRBV11-3	TRBJ2-7	-	TRBD1	CASSSGQDRYF	TGTGCCAGCAGCTCGGGACAGGATCGGTACTTC
TRBV18	TRBJ2-3	-	-	CASSPPQGVGTDTQYF	TGTGCCAGCTCACCACCACAGGGCGTAGGCACAGATACGCAGTATTTT
TRBV18	TRBJ1-5	-	-	CASSPGGSNQPQHF	TGTGCCAGCTCACCAGGAGGTAGCAATCAGCCCCAGCATTTT
TRBV24-1	TRBJ2-2	-	-	CATARETGELFF	TGTGCCACCGCGAGGGAAACCGGGGAGCTGTTTTTT
TRBV27	TRBJ1-6	-	-	CASSQNRDSPLHF	TGTGCCAGCAGCCAGAACAGGGATTCACCCCTCCACTTT
TRBV5-6	TRBJ1-2	-	-	CASSWGRTDGYTF	TGTGCCAGCAGCTGGGGGCGCACCGATGGCTACACCTTC
TRBV6-2/TRBV6-3	TRBJ2-5	-	-	CASSRAFEETQYF	TGTGCCAGCAGCCGCGCTTTCGAAGAGACCCAGTACTTC
TRBV7-2	TRBJ1-6	-	TRBD1	CASSSRTGGNSPLHF	TGTGCCAGCAGCTCCAGGACAGGGGGAAATTCACCCCTCCACTTT
TRBV7-2	TRBJ2-1	once	TRBD2	CASSPLAGERQWEQFF	TGTGCCAGCAGCCCTCTAGCGGGAGAACGGCAATGGGAGCAGTTCTTC
TRBV15	TRBJ2-1	-	TRBD2	CATSRDSLAGGPEQFF	TGTGCCACCAGCAGAGATTCTCTAGCGGGGGGGCCTGAGCAGTTCTTC
TRBV30	TRBJ1-6	-	-	CACAGSPLHF	TGTGCCTGCGCGGGTTCACCCCTCCACTTT
TRBV7-8	TRBJ1-2	-	TRBD1	CASSLVPGGNYGYTF	TGTGCCAGCAGCTTAGTCCCAGGGGGGAACTATGGCTACACCTTC
TRBV9	TRBJ1-4	-	TRBD1	CASSPDDGQGAGGKLFF	TGTGCCAGCAGCCCGGACGACGGACAGGGGGCAGGCGGAAAACTGTTTTTT
TRBV3-1/TRBV3-2	TRBJ2-7	-	-	CASSQVAWHEQYF	TGTGCCAGCAGCCAAGTGGCCTGGCACGAGCAGTACTTC
TRBV7-9	TRBJ1-4	once	TRBD1	CASSLVGTGNEKLFF	TGTGCCAGCAGCTTAGTTGGGACAGGGAATGAAAAACTGTTTTTT
TRBV2	TRBJ1-5	-	TRBD1	CASSAGTGKRGNQPQHF	TGTGCCAGCAGCGCCGGGACAGGAAAACGGGGCAATCAGCCCCAGCATTTT
TRBV11-2	TRBJ2-3	-	TRBD2	CASSFPLGTKPDTQYF	TGTGCCAGCAGCTTCCCTTTAGGGACTAAACCGGATACGCAGTATTTT
TRBV5-6	TRBJ2-7	-	TRBD1	CASSSQGVYEQYF	TGTGCCAGCAGCAGTCAGGGGGTCTACGAGCAGTACTTC
TRBV18	TRBJ2-6	once	-	CASSPMSSGANVLTF	TGTGCCAGCTCACCTATGTCCTCTGGGGCCAACGTCCTGACTTTC
TRBV11-3	TRBJ2-7	few	-	CASSLVHQQYF	TGTGCCAGCAGCTTAGTTCATCAGCAGTACTTC
TRBV7-2	TRBJ1-2	-	TRBD1	CASSERQGDPEGYTF	TGTGCCAGCAGCGAAAGACAGGGGGATCCAGAAGGCTACACCTTC
TRBV30	TRBJ1-5	-	-	CAWSETTGYQPQHF	TGTGCCTGGAGTGAAACGACGGGTTATCAGCCCCAGCATTTT